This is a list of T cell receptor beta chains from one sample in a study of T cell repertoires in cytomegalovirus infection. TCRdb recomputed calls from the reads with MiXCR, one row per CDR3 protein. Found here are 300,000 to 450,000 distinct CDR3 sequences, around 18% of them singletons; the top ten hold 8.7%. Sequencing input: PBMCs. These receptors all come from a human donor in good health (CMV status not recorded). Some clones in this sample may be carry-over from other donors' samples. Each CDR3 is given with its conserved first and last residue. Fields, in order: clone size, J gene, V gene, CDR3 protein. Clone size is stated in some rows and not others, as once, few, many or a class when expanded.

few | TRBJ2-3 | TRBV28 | CASSLPGLAQYF
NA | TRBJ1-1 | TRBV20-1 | CSAAPTVNTEAFF
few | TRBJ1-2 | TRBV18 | CASSPNRRGQGPYGYTF
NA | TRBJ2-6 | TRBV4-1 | CASSQVMYAFDRGRSGANVLTF
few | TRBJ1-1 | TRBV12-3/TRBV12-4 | CASSLQGPGTEAFF
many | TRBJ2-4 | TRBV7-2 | CASSLEAENIQYF
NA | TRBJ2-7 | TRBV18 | CASSPTGVGSYEQYF
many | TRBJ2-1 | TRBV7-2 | CASSSPAGGENEQFF
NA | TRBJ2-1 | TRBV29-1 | CSGILPGQGANEQFF
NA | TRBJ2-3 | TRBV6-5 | CASSSRPLGGGATGTDTQYF
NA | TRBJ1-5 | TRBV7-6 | CASSLDRGLSGNQPQHF
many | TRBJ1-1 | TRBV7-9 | CASSLRQGSTEAFF
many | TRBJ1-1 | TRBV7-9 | CASWKGMENTEAFF
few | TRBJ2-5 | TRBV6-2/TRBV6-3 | CASSVLRIQETQYF
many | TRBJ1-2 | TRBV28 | CASSFIAMVLGGYTF
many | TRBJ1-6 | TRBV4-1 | CASSQDATGPPLHF
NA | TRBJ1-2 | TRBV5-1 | CASSLGTSSNYGYTF
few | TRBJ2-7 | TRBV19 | CASSIWAAGIYEQYF
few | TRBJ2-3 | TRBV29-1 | CSSRKGQVKYF
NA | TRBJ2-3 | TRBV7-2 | CASSYSSTDTQYF
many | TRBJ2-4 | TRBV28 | CASSSRGGKNIQYF
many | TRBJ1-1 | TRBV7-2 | CASSPQTGGRTEAFF
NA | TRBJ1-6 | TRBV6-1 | CASREAPDYNSPLHF
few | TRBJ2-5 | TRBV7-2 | CASSPLGGGETQYF
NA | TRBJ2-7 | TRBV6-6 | CASSIAGEQGYEQYF
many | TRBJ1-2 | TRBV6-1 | CASTRGGSYGYTF
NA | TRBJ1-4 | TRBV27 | CASSLQGGGDEKLFF